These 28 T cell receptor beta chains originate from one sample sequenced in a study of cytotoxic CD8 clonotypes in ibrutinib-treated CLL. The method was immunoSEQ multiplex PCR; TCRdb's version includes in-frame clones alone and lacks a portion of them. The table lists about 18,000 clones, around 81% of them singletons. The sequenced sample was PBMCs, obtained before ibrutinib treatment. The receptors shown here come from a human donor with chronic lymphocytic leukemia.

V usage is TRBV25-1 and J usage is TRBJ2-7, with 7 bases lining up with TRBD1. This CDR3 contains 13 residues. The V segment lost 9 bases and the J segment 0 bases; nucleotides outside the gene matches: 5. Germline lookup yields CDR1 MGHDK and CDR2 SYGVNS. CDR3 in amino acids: CASGTAYSYEQYF. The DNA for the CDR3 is TGTGCCAGTGGGACAGCGTACTCCTACGAGCAGTACTTC.

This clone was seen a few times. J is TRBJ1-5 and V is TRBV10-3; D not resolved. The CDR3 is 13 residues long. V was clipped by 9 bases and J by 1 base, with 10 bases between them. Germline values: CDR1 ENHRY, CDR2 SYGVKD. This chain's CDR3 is CAISLGSNQPQHF. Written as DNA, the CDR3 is TGTGCCATTAGCCTGGGAAGCAATCAGCCCCAGCATTTT.

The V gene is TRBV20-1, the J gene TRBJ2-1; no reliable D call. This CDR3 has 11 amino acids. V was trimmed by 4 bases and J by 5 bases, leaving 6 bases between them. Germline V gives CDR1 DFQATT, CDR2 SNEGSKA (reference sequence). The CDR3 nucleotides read TGCAGTGCTACAAAAAACAATGAGCAGTTCTTC. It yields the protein CSATKNNEQFF.

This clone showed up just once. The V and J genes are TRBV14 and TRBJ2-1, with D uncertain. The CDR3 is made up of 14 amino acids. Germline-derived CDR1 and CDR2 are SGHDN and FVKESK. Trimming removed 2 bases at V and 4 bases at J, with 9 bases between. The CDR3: CASSQMRRYNEQFF. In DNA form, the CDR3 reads TGTGCCAGCAGCCAAATGCGCCGATACAATGAGCAGTTCTTC.

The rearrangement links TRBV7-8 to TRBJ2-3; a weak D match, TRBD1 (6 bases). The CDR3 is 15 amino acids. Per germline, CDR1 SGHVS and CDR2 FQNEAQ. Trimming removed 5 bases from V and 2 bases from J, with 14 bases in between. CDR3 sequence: CASSPGTLPTDTQYF. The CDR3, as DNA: TGTGCCAGCAGCCCGGGGACACTTCCCACAGATACGCAGTATTTT.

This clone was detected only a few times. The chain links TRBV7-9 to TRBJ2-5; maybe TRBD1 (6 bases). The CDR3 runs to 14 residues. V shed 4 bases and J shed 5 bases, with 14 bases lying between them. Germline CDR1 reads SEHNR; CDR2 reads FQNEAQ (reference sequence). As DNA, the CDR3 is TGTGCCAGCAGCTCTTCAGGGGCGCGGGAGACCCAGTACTTC. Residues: CASSSSGARETQYF.

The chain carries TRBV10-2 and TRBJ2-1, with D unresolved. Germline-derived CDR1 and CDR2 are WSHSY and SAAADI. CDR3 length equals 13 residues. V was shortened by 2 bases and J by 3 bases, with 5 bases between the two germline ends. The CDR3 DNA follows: TGCGCCAGCAGTGAGACCAACTACAATGAGCAGTTCTTC. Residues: CASSETNYNEQFF.

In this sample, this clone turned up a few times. CDR3 bases: TGTGCCAGCTCCCCCTCGCTTGCTGAAGCTTTCTTT. Translating it yields CASSPSLAEAFF. The genes are TRBV18 and TRBJ1-1; no clear D gene. This CDR3 has 12 amino acids. Trimming removed 6 bases from V and 6 bases from J, with 11 bases in between. Germline V gene data show CDR1 as KGHSH and CDR2 as LQKENI.

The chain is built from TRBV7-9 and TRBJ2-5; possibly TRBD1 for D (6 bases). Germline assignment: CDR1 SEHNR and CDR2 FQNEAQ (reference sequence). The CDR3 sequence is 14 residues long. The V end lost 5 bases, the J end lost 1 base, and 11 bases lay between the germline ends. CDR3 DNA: TGTGCCAGCAGCCGAGGGGGACCCCAAGAGACCCAGTACTTC. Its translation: CASSRGGPQETQYF.

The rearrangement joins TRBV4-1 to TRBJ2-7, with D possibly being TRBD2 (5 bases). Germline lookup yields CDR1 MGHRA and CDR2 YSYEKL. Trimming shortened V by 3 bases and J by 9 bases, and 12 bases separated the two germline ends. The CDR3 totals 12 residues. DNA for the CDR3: TGCGCCAGCAGCCACACGGACGGACTGCAGTACTTC. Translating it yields CASSHTDGLQYF.

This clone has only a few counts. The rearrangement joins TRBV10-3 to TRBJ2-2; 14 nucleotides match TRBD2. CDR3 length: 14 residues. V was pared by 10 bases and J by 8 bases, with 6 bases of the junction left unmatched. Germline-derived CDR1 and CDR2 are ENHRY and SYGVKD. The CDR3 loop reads CATQGLAGDGELFF. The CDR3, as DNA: TGTGCCACCCAGGGACTAGCGGGAGATGGGGAGCTGTTTTTT.

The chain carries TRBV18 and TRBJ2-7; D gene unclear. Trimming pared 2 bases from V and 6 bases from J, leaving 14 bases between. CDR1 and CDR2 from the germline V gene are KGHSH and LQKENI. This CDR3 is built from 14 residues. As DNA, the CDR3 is TGTGCCAGCTCACCAGACACTATCCGGGTCGAGCAGTACTTC. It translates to CASSPDTIRVEQYF.

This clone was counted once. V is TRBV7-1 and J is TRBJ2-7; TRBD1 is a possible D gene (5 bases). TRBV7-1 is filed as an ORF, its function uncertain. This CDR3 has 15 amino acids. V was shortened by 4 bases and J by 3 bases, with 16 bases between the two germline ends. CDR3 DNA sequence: TGTGCCAGCAGCTTAAACCCAGGGTCACTCTACGAGCAGTACTTC. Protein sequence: CASSLNPGSLYEQYF.

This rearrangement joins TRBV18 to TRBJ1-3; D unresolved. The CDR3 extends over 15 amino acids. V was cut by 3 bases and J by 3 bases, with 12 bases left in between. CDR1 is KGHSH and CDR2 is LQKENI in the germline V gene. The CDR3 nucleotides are TGTGCCAGCTCACCGATGGTAGGGCTTGGAAACACCATATATTTT. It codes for CASSPMVGLGNTIYF. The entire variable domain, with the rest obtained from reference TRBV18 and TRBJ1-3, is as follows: NAGVMQNPRHLVRRRGQEARLRCSPMKGHSHVYWYRQLPEEGLKFMVYLQKENIIDESGMPKERFSAEFPKEGPSILRIQQVVRGDSAAYFCASSPMVGLGNTIYFGEGSWLTVV.

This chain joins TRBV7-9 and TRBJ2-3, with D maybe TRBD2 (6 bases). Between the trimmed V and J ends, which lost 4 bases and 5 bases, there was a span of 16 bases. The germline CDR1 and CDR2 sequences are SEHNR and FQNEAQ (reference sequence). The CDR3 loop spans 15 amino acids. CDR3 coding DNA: TGTGCCAGCAGCTCAGGACTACCGGGTATAGATACGCAGTATTTT. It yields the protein CASSSGLPGIDTQYF.

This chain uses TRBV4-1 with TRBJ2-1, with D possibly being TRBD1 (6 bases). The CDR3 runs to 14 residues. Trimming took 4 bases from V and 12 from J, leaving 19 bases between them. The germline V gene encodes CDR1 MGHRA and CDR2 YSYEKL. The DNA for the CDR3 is TGCGCCAGCAGCCGGGGGCTTGGCAAGGAGTCGCAGTTCTTC. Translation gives CASSRGLGKESQFF.

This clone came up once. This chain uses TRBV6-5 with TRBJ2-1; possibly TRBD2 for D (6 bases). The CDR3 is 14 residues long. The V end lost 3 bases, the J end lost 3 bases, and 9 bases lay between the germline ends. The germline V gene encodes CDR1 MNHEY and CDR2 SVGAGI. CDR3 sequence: CASSYGGNYNEQFF. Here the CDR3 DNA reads TGTGCCAGCAGTTATGGCGGGAACTACAATGAGCAGTTCTTC.

The CDR3 loop reads CASSRQGGEQFF. The CDR3 nucleotides are TGTGCCAGTTCCAGACAGGGAGGTGAGCAGTTCTTC. The chain combines TRBV19 with TRBJ2-1, with TRBD1 as a possible D gene (7 bases). The CDR3 totals 12 residues. CDR1 is LNHDA and CDR2 is SQIVND in the germline V gene (reference sequence). V lost 8 bases, J lost 9 bases, and 14 bases lay in between.

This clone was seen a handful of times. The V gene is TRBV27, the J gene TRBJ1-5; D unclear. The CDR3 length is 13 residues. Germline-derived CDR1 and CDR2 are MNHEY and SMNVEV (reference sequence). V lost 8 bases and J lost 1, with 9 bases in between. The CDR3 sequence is CASARKSNQPQHF. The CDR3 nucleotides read TGTGCCAGCGCGAGGAAGAGCAATCAGCCCCAGCATTTT.

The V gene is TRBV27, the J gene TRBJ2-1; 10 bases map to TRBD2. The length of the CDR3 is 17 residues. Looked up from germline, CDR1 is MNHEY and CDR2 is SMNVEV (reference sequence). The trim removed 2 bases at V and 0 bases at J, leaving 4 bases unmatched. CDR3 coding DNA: TGTGCCAGCAGTTTACGGACTAGCGGATACTCCTACAATGAGCAGTTCTTC. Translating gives CASSLRTSGYSYNEQFF.

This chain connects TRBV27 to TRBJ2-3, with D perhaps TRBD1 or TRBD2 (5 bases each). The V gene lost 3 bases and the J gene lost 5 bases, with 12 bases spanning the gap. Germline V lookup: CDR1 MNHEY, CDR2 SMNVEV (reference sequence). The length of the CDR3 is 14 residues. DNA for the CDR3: TGTGCCAGCAGTTTGTGGGGGTCCGGAGATACGCAGTATTTT. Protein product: CASSLWGSGDTQYF.

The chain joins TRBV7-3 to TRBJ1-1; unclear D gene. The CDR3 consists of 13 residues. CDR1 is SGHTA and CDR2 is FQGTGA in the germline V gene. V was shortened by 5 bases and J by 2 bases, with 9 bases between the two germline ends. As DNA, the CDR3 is TGTGCCAGCAGCCCCCGCAGAAACACTGAAGCTTTCTTT. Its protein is CASSPRRNTEAFF.

In DNA form, the CDR3 reads TGTGCCAGCATCCTTATTGGCCTCAAAGAGACCCAGTACTTC. Encoded protein: CASILIGLKETQYF. The genes are TRBV7-2 and TRBJ2-5; D is ambiguous. With 7 bases removed from V and 3 bases from J, the gap between germline ends came to 15 bases. Germline CDR1 SGHTA, CDR2 FQGNSA. This CDR3 is 14 amino acids long.

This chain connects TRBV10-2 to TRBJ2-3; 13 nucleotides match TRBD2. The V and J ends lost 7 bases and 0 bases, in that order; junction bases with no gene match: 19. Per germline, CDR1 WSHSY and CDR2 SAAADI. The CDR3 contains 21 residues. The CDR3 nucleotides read TGCGCCAGCACTGGACTAGCGGGAGCTGTGGCCAACTCAAGAAGCACAGATACGCAGTATTTT. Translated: CASTGLAGAVANSRSTDTQYF.

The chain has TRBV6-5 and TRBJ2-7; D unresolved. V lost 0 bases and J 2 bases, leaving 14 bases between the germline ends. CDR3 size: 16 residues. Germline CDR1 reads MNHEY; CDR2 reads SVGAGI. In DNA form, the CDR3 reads TGTGCCAGCAGTTACTCCAACCCCGGACGGGCCTACGAGCAGTACTTC. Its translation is CASSYSNPGRAYEQYF.

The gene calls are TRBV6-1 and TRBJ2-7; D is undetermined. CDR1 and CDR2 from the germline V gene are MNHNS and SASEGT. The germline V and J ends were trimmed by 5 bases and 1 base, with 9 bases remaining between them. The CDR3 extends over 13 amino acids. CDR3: CASSRRESYEQYF. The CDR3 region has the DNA TGTGCCAGCAGTAGAAGAGAGTCCTACGAGCAGTACTTC.

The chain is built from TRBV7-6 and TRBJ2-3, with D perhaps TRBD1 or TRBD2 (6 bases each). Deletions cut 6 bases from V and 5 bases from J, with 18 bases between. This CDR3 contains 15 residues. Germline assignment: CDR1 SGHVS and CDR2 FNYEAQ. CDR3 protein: CASSFAGGHEDTQYF. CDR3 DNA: TGTGCCAGCAGTTTTGCCGGGGGACATGAAGATACGCAGTATTTT.

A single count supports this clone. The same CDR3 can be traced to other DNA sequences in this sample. This CDR3 reads CASSSSYEQYF. The CDR3 nucleotides read TGTGCCAGCAGTTCCTCATACGAGCAGTACTTC. The gene calls are TRBV27 and TRBJ2-7; no clear D gene. The germline V gene has CDR1 MNHEY and CDR2 SMNVEV (reference sequence). The CDR3 has 11 residues. With 4 bases removed from V and 4 bases from J, the gap between germline ends came to 5 bases.